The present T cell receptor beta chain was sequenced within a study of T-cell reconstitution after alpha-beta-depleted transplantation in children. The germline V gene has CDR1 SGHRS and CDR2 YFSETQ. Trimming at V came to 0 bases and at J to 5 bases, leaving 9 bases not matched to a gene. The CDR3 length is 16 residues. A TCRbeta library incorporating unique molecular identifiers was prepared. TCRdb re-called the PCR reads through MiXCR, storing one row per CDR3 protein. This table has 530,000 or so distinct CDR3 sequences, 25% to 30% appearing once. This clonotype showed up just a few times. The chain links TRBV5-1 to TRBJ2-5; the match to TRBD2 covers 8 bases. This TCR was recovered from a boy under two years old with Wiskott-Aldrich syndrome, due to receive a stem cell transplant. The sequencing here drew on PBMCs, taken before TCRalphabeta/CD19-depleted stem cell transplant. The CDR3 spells CASSLGSAGEDETQYF. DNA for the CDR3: TGCGCCAGCAGCTTGGGATCAGCGGGAGAAGATGAGACCCAGTACTTC.